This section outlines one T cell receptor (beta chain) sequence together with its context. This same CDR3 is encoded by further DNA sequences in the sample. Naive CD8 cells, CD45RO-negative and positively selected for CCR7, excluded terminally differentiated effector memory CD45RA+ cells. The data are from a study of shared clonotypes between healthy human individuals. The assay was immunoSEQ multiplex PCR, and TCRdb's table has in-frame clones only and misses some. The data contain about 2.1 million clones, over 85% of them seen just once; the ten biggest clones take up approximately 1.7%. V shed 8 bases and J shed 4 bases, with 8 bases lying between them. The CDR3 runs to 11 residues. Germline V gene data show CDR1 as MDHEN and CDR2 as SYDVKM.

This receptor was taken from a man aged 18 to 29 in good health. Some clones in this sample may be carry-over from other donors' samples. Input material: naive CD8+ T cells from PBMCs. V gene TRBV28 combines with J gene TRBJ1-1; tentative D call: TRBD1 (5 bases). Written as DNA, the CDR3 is TGTGCCAGCCGAAGGGGCACTGAAGCTTTCTTT. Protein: CASRRGTEAFF.